This T cell receptor (beta chain) was sequenced for a study of T cells in Graves' hyperthyroidism and ophthalmopathy. In the study overall: Peripheral blood samples were taken at initial diagnosis, prior to any treatment. Study-level points and caveats: Ophthalmopathy was model-predicted a median about 7.1 months pre-onset.

CDR1 is LNHDA, CDR2 SQIVND, per germline (reference sequence). The ends were cut back, 3 bases at V and 0 bases at J, with 11 bases in the middle. There are 15 residues in the CDR3. This clonotype was detected ten times or more. Antigen: not known. Researchers amplified the TCR beta CDR3 regions from RNA transcripts. The HTBI primer set drove a first-round RT-PCR of the TCR CDR3. One entry per CDR3 protein results from TCRdb running MiXCR on the multiplex PCR reads. The sample contains some 380,000 distinct CDR3 sequences, roughly 14% of which appear only once. Exclusion followed for patients with uncontrolled infection, other autoimmune disease, pregnancy or lactation.

This TCR came from a man aged 25-40 years with Graves' hyperthyroidism that later progressed to Graves' ophthalmopathy. The specimen was blood. This sequence joins TRBV19 and TRBJ1-1; D ambiguous. In nucleotides, the CDR3 is TGTGCCAGTAGTATGACAAACGTAATGAACACTGAAGCTTTCTTT. Translating it yields CASSMTNVMNTEAFF. Using reference TRBV19 and TRBJ1-1 for the parts outside the CDR3, the full variable domain is DGGITQSPKYLFRKEGQNVTLSCEQNLNHDAMYWYRQDPGQGLRLIYYSQIVNDFQKGDIAEGYSVSREKKESFPLTVTSAQKNPTAFYLCASSMTNVMNTEAFFGQGTRLTVV.